The rows below give T cell receptor beta chains drawn from one sample of a study of blood T cells in healthy people across ages. One entry per CDR3 protein, called by TCRdb with MiXCR from the 5' RACE reads. This repertoire shows around 670,000 distinct CDR3 sequences, about 30% found once; its top ten account for 15% to 18%. Sample: blood. The origin of the receptors is a woman older than 75 in good health. Both conserved end residues are part of each CDR3. A D gene is named only where the DNA matches it firmly. Some rows mark clone size as missing; the rest say once, few, many or name a class of expanded clone.

>TRBD1|TRBJ2-7|many|TRBV7-9
TGTGCCAGCAGCTCGGACAGGAGGTCCTACGAGCAGTACTTC
CASSSDRRSYEQYF
>TRBD1|TRBJ2-7|few|TRBV30
TGTGCCTGGACCGACAGGGGACTTTCCTACGAGCAGTACTTC
CAWTDRGLSYEQYF
>NA|TRBJ2-7|many|TRBV20-1
TGCAGTGCTAGCCCGAGAGGGGACGAGCAGTACTTC
CSASPRGDEQYF
>TRBD1|TRBJ1-1|NA|TRBV7-2
TGTGCCAGCAGGACGTACCCACAGGGGGGGACTGAAGCTTTCTTT
CASRTYPQGGTEAFF
>NA|TRBJ2-3|many|TRBV6-5
TGTGCCAGCAGTAGTCAAGATACGCAGTATTTT
CASSSQDTQYF
>TRBD1|TRBJ1-5|NA|TRBV6-1
TGTGCCAGCAGTCTTGGGGGACAGGGCGGGCAGCCCCAGCATTTT
CASSLGGQGGQPQHF
>NA|TRBJ2-7|NA|TRBV7-2
TGTGCCAGCAGCTTAAATAGCGCTAACTCCTACGAGCAGTACTTC
CASSLNSANSYEQYF
>NA|TRBJ2-5|NA|TRBV12-3/TRBV12-4
TGTGCCAGCAGTACCCGACGATTGCGAACCGACAATGAGCAGTACTTC
CASSTRRLRTDNEQYF
>NA|TRBJ2-7|many|TRBV6-2/TRBV6-3
TGTGCCAGCAGCACATACAGGGAACTCTCCTACGAGCAGTACTTC
CASSTYRELSYEQYF
>NA|TRBJ2-3|NA|TRBV7-2
TGTGCCAGCAGCTCAGGGTCCCCTCCCCGCACAGATACGCAGTATTTT
CASSSGSPPRTDTQYF
>NA|TRBJ2-5|NA|TRBV10-3
TGTGCCATCAGTGAGTCGAGGGCAGGACCTCAAGAGACCCAGTACTTC
CAISESRAGPQETQYF
>NA|TRBJ1-5|NA|TRBV5-1
TGCGCCAGCAGCTTGGGCGGAGGACCAAATCAGCCCCAGCATTTT
CASSLGGGPNQPQHF
>NA|TRBJ1-4|many|TRBV7-2
TGTGCCAGCAGCTTATGGGGGATGGATGAAAAACTGTTTTTT
CASSLWGMDEKLFF
>NA|TRBJ2-7|NA|TRBV20-1
TGCAGTGCTAGACCCGATACAGGGTCCCACGAGCAGTACTTC
CSARPDTGSHEQYF
>NA|TRBJ2-5|many|TRBV2
TGTGCCAGCAGTGAGCGACAGAACCAAGAGACCCAGTACTTC
CASSERQNQETQYF
>TRBD1|TRBJ2-1|NA|TRBV10-3
TGTGCCATCACTACAGGGGACAATGAGCAGTTCTTC
CAITTGDNEQFF
>NA|TRBJ1-2|many|TRBV20-1
TGCAGTGCCCGGGACGGCCTCTATGGCTACACCTTC
CSARDGLYGYTF
>NA|TRBJ2-7|many|TRBV30
TGTGCCTGGAGTCCTCCACTGACAGGTTCCTACGAGCAGTACTTC
CAWSPPLTGSYEQYF
>NA|TRBJ1-2|few|TRBV30
TGTGCCTGGAGTGTCTCAGGGAGGGATGGCTACACCTTC
CAWSVSGRDGYTF
>TRBD2|TRBJ2-7|NA|TRBV11-2
TGTGCCAGCAGCCGACATAAGACGGGACTAGCGTACGAGCAGTACTTC
CASSRHKTGLAYEQYF
>NA|TRBJ2-7|NA|TRBV6-5
TGTGCCAACACCAGTTTTGACAATGAGCAGTACTTC
CANTSFDNEQYF